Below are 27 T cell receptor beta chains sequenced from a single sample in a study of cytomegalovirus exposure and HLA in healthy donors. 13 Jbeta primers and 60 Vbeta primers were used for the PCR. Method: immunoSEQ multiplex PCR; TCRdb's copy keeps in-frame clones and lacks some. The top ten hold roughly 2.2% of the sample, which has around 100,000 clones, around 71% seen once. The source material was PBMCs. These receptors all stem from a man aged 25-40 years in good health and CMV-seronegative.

CDR3 residues: CAISDPKLAAFYNEQFF. CDR3 DNA: TGTGCCATCAGTGACCCTAAACTAGCGGCCTTCTACAATGAGCAGTTCTTC. This chain uses TRBV10-3 with TRBJ2-1; TRBD2 matches at 8 bases. Germline V gene lookup returns CDR1 ENHRY and CDR2 SYGVKD. Trimming took 3 bases from V and 3 from J; bases not matched to a gene: 10. CDR3 length: 17 residues.

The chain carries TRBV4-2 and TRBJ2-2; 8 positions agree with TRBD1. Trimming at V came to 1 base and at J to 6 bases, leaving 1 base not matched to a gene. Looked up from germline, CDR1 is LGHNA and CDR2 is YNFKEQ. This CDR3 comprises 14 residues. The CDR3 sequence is CASSQGQGSGELFF. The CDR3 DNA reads TGTGCCAGCAGCCAAGGACAGGGGTCCGGGGAGCTGTTTTTT.

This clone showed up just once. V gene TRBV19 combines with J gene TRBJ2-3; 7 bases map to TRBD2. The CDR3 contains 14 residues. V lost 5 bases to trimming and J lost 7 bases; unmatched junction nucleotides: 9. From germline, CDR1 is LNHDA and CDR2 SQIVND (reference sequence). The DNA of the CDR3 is TGTGCCAGTAGTGCTCAACTAGCGACGAATACGCAGTATTTT. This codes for CASSAQLATNTQYF.

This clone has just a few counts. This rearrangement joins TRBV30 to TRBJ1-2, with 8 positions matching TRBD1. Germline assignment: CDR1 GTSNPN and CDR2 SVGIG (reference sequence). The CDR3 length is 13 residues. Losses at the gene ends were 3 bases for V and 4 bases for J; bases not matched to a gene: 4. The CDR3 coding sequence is TGTGCCTGGAGCTGGACAGGGTTCTATGGCTACACCTTC. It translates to CAWSWTGFYGYTF.

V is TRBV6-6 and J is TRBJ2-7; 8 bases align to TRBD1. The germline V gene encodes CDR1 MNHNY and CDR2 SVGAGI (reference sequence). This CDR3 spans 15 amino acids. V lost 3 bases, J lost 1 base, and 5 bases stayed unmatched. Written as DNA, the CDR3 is TGTGCCAGCAGTTATACGACAGGGGCGTCCTACGAGCAGTACTTC. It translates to CASSYTTGASYEQYF.

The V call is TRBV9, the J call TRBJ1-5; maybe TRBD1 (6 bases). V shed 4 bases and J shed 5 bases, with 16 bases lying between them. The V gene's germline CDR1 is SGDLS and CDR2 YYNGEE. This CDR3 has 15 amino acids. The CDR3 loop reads CASSPGDASHQPQHF. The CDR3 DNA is TGTGCCAGCAGCCCAGGGGACGCTTCGCATCAGCCCCAGCATTTT.

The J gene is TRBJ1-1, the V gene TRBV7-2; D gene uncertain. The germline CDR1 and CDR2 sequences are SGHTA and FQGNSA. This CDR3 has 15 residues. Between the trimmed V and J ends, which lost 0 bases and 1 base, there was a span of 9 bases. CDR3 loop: CASSLAWGANTEAFF. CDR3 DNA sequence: TGTGCCAGCAGCTTAGCTTGGGGAGCGAACACTGAAGCTTTCTTT.

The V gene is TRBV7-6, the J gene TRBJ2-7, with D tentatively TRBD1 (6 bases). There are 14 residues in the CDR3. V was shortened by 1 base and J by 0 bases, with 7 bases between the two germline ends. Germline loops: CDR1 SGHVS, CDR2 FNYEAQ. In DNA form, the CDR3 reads TGTGCCAGCAGCTTAGGGGACACCTCCTACGAGCAGTACTTC. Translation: CASSLGDTSYEQYF. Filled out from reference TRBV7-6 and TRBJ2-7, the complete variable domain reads GAGVSQSPRYKVTKRGQDVALRCDPISGHVSLYWYRQALGQGPEFLTYFNYEAQQDKSGLPNDRFSAERPEGSISTLTIQRTEQRDSAMYRCASSLGDTSYEQYFGPGTRLTVT.

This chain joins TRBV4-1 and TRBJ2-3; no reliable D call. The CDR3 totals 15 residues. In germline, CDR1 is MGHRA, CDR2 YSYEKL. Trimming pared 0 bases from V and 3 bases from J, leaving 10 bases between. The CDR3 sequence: CASSQDAANTDTQYF. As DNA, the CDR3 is TGCGCCAGCAGCCAAGATGCGGCAAATACAGATACGCAGTATTTT.

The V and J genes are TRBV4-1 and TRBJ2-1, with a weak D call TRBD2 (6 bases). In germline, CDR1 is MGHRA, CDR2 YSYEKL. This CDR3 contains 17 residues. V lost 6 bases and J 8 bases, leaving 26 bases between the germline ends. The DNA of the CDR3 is TGCGCCAGCAGGGTAAGTGCCGGGACTCTTTATGGGGATGAGCAGTTCTTC. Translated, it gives CASRVSAGTLYGDEQFF.

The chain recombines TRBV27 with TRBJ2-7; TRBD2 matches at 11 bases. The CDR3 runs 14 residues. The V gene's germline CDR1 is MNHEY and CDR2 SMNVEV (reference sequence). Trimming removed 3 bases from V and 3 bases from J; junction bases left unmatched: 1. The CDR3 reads CASSFGTSGYEQYF. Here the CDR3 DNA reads TGTGCCAGCAGTTTCGGGACTAGCGGCTACGAGCAGTACTTC.

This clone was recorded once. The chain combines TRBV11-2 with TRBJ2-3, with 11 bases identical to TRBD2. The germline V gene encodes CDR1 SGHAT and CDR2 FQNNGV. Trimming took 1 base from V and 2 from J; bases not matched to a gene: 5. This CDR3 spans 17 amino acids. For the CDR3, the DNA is TGTGCCAGCAGCTTAGGTACTAGCGGGAGTAACACAGATACGCAGTATTTT. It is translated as CASSLGTSGSNTDTQYF.

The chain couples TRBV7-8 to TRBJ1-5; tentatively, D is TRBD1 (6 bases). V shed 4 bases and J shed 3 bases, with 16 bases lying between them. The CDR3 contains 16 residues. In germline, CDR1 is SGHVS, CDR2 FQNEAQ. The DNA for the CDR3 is TGTGCCAGCAGCTCGATTCGGACAGCGTACAATCAGCCCCAGCATTTT. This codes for CASSSIRTAYNQPQHF.

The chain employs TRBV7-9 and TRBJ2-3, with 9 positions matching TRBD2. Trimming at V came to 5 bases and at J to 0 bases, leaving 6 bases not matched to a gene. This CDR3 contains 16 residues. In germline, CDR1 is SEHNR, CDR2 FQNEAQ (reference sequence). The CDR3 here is CASSPPSGASTDTQYF. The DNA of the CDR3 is TGTGCCAGCAGCCCGCCTAGCGGGGCTAGCACAGATACGCAGTATTTT.

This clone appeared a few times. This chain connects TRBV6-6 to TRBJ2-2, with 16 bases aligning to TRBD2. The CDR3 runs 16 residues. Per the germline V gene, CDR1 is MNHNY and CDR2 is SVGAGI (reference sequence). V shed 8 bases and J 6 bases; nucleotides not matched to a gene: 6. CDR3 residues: CASRPGTSGGAGELFF. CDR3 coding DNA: TGTGCCAGCCGTCCTGGGACTAGCGGGGGGGCCGGGGAGCTGTTTTTT.

CDR3 in amino acids: CASSQGRETQYF. The CDR3 nucleotides read TGTGCCAGCAGTCAGGGGAGAGAGACCCAGTACTTC. The chain combines TRBV27 with TRBJ2-5; D perhaps matches TRBD1 (6 bases). Germline CDR1 MNHEY, CDR2 SMNVEV (reference sequence). Trimming removed 5 bases at V and 4 bases at J, with 8 bases between. This CDR3 has 12 amino acids.

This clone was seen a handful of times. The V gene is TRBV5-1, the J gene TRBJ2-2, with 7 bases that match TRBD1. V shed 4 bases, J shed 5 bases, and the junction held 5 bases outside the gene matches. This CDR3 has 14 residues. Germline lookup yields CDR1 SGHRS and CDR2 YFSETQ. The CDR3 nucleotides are TGCGCCAGCAGCCAGGGACAGTGGACCGGGGAGCTGTTTTTT. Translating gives CASSQGQWTGELFF.

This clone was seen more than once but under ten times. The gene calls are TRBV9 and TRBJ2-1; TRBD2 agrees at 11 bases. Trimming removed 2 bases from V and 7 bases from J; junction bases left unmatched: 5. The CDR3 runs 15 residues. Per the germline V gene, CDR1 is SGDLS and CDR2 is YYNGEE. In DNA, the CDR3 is TGTGCCAGCAGCGTTAGCGGGAGGGATGGGAATGAGCAGTTCTTC. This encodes CASSVSGRDGNEQFF.

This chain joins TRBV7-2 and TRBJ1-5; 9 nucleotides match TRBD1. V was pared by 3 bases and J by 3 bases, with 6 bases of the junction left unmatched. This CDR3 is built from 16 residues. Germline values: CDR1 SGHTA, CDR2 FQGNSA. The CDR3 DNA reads TGTGCCAGCAGCTTCTCCGGGACAGGGAACAATCAGCCCCAGCATTTT. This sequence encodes CASSFSGTGNNQPQHF.

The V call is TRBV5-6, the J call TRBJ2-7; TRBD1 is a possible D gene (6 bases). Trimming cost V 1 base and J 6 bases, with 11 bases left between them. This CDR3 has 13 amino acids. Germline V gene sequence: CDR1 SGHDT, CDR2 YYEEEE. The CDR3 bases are TGTGCCAGCAGCTTGATGGACAGAGGCGAGCAGTACTTC. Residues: CASSLMDRGEQYF.

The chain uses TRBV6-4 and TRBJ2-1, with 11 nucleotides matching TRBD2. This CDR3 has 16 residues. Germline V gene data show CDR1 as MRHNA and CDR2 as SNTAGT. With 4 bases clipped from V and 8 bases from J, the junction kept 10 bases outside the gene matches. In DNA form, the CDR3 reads TGTGCCAGCAGTGCCTCCACTAGCGGGAGTAGCGATGAGCAGTTCTTC. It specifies CASSASTSGSSDEQFF.

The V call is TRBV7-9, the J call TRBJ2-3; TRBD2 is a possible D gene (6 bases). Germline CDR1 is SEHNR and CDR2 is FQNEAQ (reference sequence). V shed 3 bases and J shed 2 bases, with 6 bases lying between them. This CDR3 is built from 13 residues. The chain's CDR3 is CASSLGLTDTQYF. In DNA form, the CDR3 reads TGTGCCAGCAGCTTGGGACTCACAGATACGCAGTATTTT. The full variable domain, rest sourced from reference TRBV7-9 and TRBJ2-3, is DTGVSQNPRHKITKRGQNVTFRCDPISEHNRLYWYRQTLGQGPEFLTYFQNEAQLEKSRLLSDRFSAERPKGSFSTLEIQRTEQGDSAMYLCASSLGLTDTQYFGPGTRLTVL.

CDR3 sequence (DNA): TGCAGCGTTTTGGGACCGGCCATTAGCGGGAAGAGTGCAGATACGCAGTATTTT. This translates into CSVLGPAISGKSADTQYF. The J gene is TRBJ2-3, the V gene TRBV29-1; 8 nucleotides agree with TRBD2. There are 18 residues in the CDR3. Germline values: CDR1 SQVTM, CDR2 ANQGSEA. The J segment lost 4 bases and the V segment lost 5 bases, leaving 20 bases of the junction unmatched.

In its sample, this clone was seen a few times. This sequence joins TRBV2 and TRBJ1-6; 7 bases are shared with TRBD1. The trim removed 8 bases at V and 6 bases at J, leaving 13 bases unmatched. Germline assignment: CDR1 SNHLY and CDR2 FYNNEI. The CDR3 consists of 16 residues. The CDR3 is CASLSMIGQVNSPLHF. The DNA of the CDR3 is TGTGCCAGCCTCTCTATGATTGGACAGGTTAATTCACCCCTCCACTTT.

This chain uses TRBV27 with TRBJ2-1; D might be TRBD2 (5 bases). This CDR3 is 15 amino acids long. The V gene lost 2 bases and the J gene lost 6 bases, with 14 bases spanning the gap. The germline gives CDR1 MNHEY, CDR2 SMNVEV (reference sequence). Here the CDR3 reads CASSLGGPLSNEQFF. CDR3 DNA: TGTGCCAGCAGTTTAGGAGGCCCCCTCTCCAATGAGCAGTTCTTC.

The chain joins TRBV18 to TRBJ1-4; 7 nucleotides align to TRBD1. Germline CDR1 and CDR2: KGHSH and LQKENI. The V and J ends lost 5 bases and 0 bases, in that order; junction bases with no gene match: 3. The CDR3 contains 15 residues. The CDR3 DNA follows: TGTGCCAGCTCAGCCGACAGGGCAACTAATGAAAAACTGTTTTTT. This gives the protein CASSADRATNEKLFF.

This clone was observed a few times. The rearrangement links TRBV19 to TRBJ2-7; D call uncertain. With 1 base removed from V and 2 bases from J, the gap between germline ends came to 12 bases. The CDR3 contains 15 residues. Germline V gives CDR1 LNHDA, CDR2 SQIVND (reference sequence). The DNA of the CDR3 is TGTGCCAGTAGTATAGGACTGACCACAACCTACGAGCAGTACTTC. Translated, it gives CASSIGLTTTYEQYF.